This T cell receptor beta chain was sequenced during a study of T cells expressing NK-cell markers (dated by TCRdb to about 2020). Describing the broader study: TCR beta-chain repertoires were profiled in sorted CD3+CD56+NKG2C+, CD3+CD56+NKG2C- and CD3+CD56-NKG2C+ T-cell subsets from about 8 donors. Sequencing of the libraries produced 2 x 150 bp reads on Illumina HiSeq 2000/2500, MiSeq or NextSeq. Among the eight sequenced donors, seven were HCMV-seropositive and one was HCMV-seronegative. The study sequenced eight donors, all healthy volunteers chosen at random: three men and five women.

Broader findings and caveats from the paper: In six donors, the dominant CD3+CD56+NKG2C+ clonotypes were among the top 10 CD8+ clonotypes and accounted for roughly 1.0-7.5% of CD8+ T cells. Whether the expanded NKG2C-expressing T cell clones were specific for HCMV antigens remained unclear. Those dominant clonotypes were again the most abundant among CD3+CD56-NKG2C+ cells in four donors, at about 28.3-60.1%.

CDR1 and CDR2 are drawn from the germline V gene: MNHNS, SASEGT. The CDR3 has 11 amino acids, counting the end cysteine and phenylalanine. DNA is not recorded here. Reads for this sample came from an Illumina HiSeq 2000. TCR beta cDNA libraries were made by 5'RACE template switching that added a universal primer site and unique molecular identifiers. cDNA synthesis was primed from the TCR beta constant segment and was followed by two successive PCR amplification steps. Concerning the study's data processing: MIGEC handled demultiplexing of the reads and grouping by UMI, while MiTCR was used to assemble and quantify clonotypes. To remove erroneous sequences, TCR cDNA sequences were retained only when supported by two or more reads. The tcR package was used for downstream repertoire analysis, and clonotypes were matched between fractions using CDR3 nucleotide sequence together with V segment. Antigen specificity was annotated against VDJdb with VDJmatch, allowing one amino acid substitution in CDR3. The reads went through TCRdb reprocessing, and each CDR3 protein sequence gets one entry with no DNA. These V and J calls rely on TCRdb rather than the paper's analysis. The sample's clone listing holds 150,000 to 180,000 distinct CDR3 sequences. 37% of the sample comes from the top ten.

To determine HCMV serostatus, a commercial ELISA kit was used to detect HCMV-specific IgG in serum. Ficoll density gradient centrifugation was used to isolate peripheral blood mononuclear cells from blood. As concerns this clonotype: No antigen is known for it.

This receptor chain uses TRBV6-1 and TRBJ1-5. Sequenced material: blood T cells: a sorted CD56 or NKG2C T cell subset, CD4+ or CD8+ T cells, or bulk PBMC T cells (not recorded which). The sequence came from a woman aged 45-60 years in good health. Donor details come from another sample of the same person, matched by shared clones. The CDR3 region: CASKEGQPQHF.